The T cell receptor (beta chain) described here comes from a study of OX40 agonist ivuxolimab in advanced cancers. Overall study context: People in dose escalation had one of these cancers: hepatocellular carcinoma, melanoma, renal cell or head and neck cancer. Aged about 20 to 80 with a mean of approximately 60 years, they were around 85% male.

Whole-study findings and limits: It was also the case that some nonresponders had low normalized T-cell clonal expansion.

Note on this clone: Its antigen remains unknown.

The table came from immunoSEQ multiplex PCR; TCRdb's copy has only in-frame clones and leaves some out. The table records 140 or so clones, roughly 70% of them present only once. Exclusion of a patient followed from autoimmune disease history or systemic immunosuppression. Collection took place in a trial of the OX40 agonist ivuxolimab. The TCR comes from an adult with an advanced solid tumor such as melanoma, head and neck, liver or kidney cancer.

CDR3 coding DNA: TGTGCCAGCAGCTTCGAAGGGGCGAACACTGAAGCTTTCTTT. This gives the protein CASSFEGANTEAFF. The J gene is TRBJ1-1, the V gene TRBV11-3; possible D gene TRBD1, 5 bases. Germline V gene sequence: CDR1 SGHNT, CDR2 YENEEA. Trimming removed 3 bases at V and 1 base at J, with 9 bases between. The CDR3 is made up of 14 amino acids.